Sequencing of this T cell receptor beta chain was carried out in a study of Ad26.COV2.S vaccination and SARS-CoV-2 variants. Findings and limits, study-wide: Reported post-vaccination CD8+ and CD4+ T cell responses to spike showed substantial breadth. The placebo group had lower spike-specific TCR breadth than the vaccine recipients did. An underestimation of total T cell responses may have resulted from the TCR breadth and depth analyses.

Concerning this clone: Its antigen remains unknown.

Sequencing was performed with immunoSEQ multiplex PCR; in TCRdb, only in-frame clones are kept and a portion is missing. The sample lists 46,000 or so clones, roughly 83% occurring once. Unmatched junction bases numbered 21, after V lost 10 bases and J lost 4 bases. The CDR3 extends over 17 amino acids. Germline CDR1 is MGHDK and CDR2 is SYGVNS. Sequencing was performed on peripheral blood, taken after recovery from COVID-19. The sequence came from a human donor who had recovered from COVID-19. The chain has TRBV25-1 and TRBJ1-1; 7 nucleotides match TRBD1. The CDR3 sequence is CATQFSTGTDSGTEAFF. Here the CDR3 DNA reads TGTGCCACCCAATTCTCGACTGGGACAGATAGCGGCACTGAAGCTTTCTTT.